The 26 T cell receptor beta chains reported below all come from one sample, sequenced in a study of cytomegalovirus exposure and HLA in healthy donors. Produced via immunoSEQ multiplex PCR; TCRdb's table is partial and in-frame only. The table has 120,000 or so clones, roughly 90% seen once. The sample was PBMCs. Receptors originate from a woman between 18 and 29 years old in good health and CMV-seronegative.

The CDR3 nucleotides are TGTGCCACCAGGGCCCTAGCGCCCCGTGGCACCGGGGAGCTGTTTTTT. This encodes CATRALAPRGTGELFF. The chain joins TRBV10-3 to TRBJ2-2; D is perhaps TRBD2 (6 bases). The length of the CDR3 is 16 residues. Germline CDR1 is ENHRY and CDR2 is SYGVKD. Trimming cost V 10 bases and J 4 bases, with 22 bases left between them.

The rearrangement links TRBV5-4 to TRBJ1-1, with 8 positions matching TRBD1. From germline, CDR1 is SGHNT and CDR2 YYREEE (reference sequence). The junction had 7 bases not matched to a gene; V was cut back by 0 bases and J by 3 bases. The CDR3 extends over 16 amino acids. CDR3 coding DNA: TGTGCCAGCAGCTTGGGACAGGGGTATAAAGACACTGAAGCTTTCTTT. Its protein product is CASSLGQGYKDTEAFF.

This clone was observed a few times. The chain couples TRBV7-6 to TRBJ2-7; D might be TRBD1 (6 bases). The CDR3 runs 11 residues. Germline-derived CDR1 and CDR2 are SGHVS and FNYEAQ. V was trimmed by 7 bases and J by 4 bases, leaving 8 bases between them. For the CDR3, the DNA is TGTGCCAGCACACAGGGATACGAGCAGTACTTC. This codes for CASTQGYEQYF.

The V and J genes are TRBV5-6 and TRBJ2-3, with TRBD2 matching 13 bases. Germline CDR1 reads SGHDT; CDR2 reads YYEEEE. CDR3 size: 16 residues. The trim removed 4 bases at V and 2 bases at J, leaving 4 bases unmatched. The CDR3 DNA follows: TGTGCCAGCAGCGCCGGGACTAGCGGGGACACAGATACGCAGTATTTT. Its protein is CASSAGTSGDTDTQYF.

The rearrangement joins TRBV5-1 to TRBJ2-3; 8 nucleotides line up with TRBD2. Germline V lookup: CDR1 SGHRS, CDR2 YFSETQ. There are 18 residues in the CDR3. After removal of 7 bases from V and 5 bases from J, the junction contained 21 bases not matched to a gene. The CDR3 loop reads CASRSGTRGAGVIDTQYF. CDR3 nucleotide sequence: TGCGCCAGCCGATCCGGGACTCGCGGAGCGGGAGTGATAGATACGCAGTATTTT.

V usage is TRBV15 and J usage is TRBJ1-1; D is ambiguous. The CDR3 spans 13 residues. V dropped 2 bases and J dropped 1 base, with 5 bases sitting between them. Germline CDR1 reads LNHNV; CDR2 reads YYDKDF (reference sequence). DNA of the CDR3: TGTGCCACCAGCAGACTTAAGAACACTGAAGCTTTCTTT. This gives the protein CATSRLKNTEAFF. Complete variable domain (other parts from reference TRBV15 and TRBJ1-1): DAMVIQNPRYQVTQFGKPVTLSCSQTLNHNVMYWYQQKSSQAPKLLFHYYDKDFNNEADTPDNFQSRRPNTSFCFLDIRSPGLGDTAMYLCATSRLKNTEAFFGQGTRLTVV.

The CDR3 DNA sequence: TGTGCCAGCAGCCCGGAGGCAGGGGGCGTCCTCTATGGCTACACCTTC. Its translation: CASSPEAGGVLYGYTF. The rearrangement joins TRBV5-4 to TRBJ1-2; 8 nucleotides line up with TRBD1. Germline lookup yields CDR1 SGHNT and CDR2 YYREEE (reference sequence). This CDR3 has 16 amino acids. J was trimmed by 4 bases and V by 4 bases; bases with no gene match: 12.

In nucleotides, the CDR3 is TGTGCCAGCAGTTCGGCCTGGGCCACGAACACCGGGGAGCTGTTTTTT. It codes for CASSSAWATNTGELFF. The rearrangement joins TRBV28 to TRBJ2-2; D gene uncertain. In germline, CDR1 is MDHEN, CDR2 SYDVKM. The CDR3 extends over 16 amino acids. V was cut by 4 bases and J by 0 bases, with 12 bases left in between.

The rearrangement joins TRBV5-6 to TRBJ2-5; tentative D call: TRBD2 (6 bases). V was trimmed by 2 bases and J by 7 bases, leaving 12 bases between them. The CDR3 contains 13 residues. Per germline, CDR1 SGHDT and CDR2 YYEEEE. CDR3 DNA: TGTGCCAGCAGCTTCGGGACGGAGGGGACCCAGTACTTC. It codes for CASSFGTEGTQYF.

This chain uses TRBV12-5 with TRBJ1-1, with D possibly TRBD1 on 6 matching bases. V lost 2 bases and J lost 0, with 19 bases in between. The germline V gene encodes CDR1 LGHNT and CDR2 FRNRAP. This CDR3 spans 18 amino acids. CDR3 bases: TGTGCTAGTGGTTTGATGGCCAGGGGTCTGCTCATGAACACTGAAGCTTTCTTT. It specifies CASGLMARGLLMNTEAFF.

The chain uses TRBV25-1 and TRBJ1-1, with 8 bases identical to TRBD1. CDR3 length: 17 residues. Unmatched junction bases numbered 9, after V lost 2 bases and J lost 1 base. Germline V CDR1 and CDR2: MGHDK, SYGVNS. The DNA for the CDR3 is TGTGCCAGCAGTGAACTAGCGACAGGGGTAAGGAACACTGAAGCTTTCTTT. Protein sequence: CASSELATGVRNTEAFF.

The rearrangement links TRBV11-1 to TRBJ2-5; TRBD2 matches 13 bases. From germline, CDR1 is SGHAT and CDR2 FQDESV (reference sequence). The CDR3 runs to 14 residues. The V gene end was trimmed by 4 bases and the J gene end by 5 bases; junction bases not matched to a gene: 1. In nucleotides, the CDR3 is TGTGCCAGCAGCTGGACTAGCGGGAGTGAGACCCAGTACTTC. Amino acids: CASSWTSGSETQYF.

Only one count was recorded for this clone. V gene TRBV5-4 combines with J gene TRBJ1-3, with a weak D call TRBD1 (6 bases). V lost 4 bases to trimming and J lost 8 bases, with 16 bases between them. The CDR3 length is 14 residues. The germline V gene has CDR1 SGHNT and CDR2 YYREEE (reference sequence). CDR3 protein: CASSRGAARDTIYF. The DNA of the CDR3 is TGTGCCAGCAGCCGGGGGGCGGCCAGGGACACCATATATTTT. The variable domain in full, completed from reference TRBV5-4 and TRBJ1-3, reads ETGVTQSPTHLIKTRGQQVTLRCSSQSGHNTVSWYQQALGQGPQFIFQYYREEENGRGNFPPRFSGLQFPNYSSELNVNALELDDSALYLCASSRGAARDTIYFGEGSWLTVV.

The J gene is TRBJ2-1, the V gene TRBV11-3; 15 positions agree with TRBD2. This CDR3 region has 20 residues. The germline V gene encodes CDR1 SGHNT and CDR2 YENEEA. The V gene end was trimmed by 5 bases and the J gene end by 9 bases; junction bases not matched to a gene: 20. The CDR3 nucleotides are TGTGCCAGCAGCGCCGGACTAGCGGGAGGGCCTTCTTCAATCGGGACTGAGCAGTTCTTC. As protein: CASSAGLAGGPSSIGTEQFF.

The rearrangement joins TRBV18 to TRBJ2-1, with 8 bases matching TRBD1. V dropped 0 bases and J dropped 2; count of bases not matched to a gene: 0. Germline V lookup: CDR1 KGHSH, CDR2 LQKENI. The CDR3 extends over 15 amino acids. The CDR3 loop reads CASSPPGQAYNEQFF. Written as DNA, the CDR3 is TGTGCCAGCTCACCACCGGGACAGGCCTACAATGAGCAGTTCTTC.

The V gene is TRBV25-1, the J gene TRBJ2-1; 11 positions agree with TRBD2. V lost 7 bases, J lost 4 bases, and 6 bases stayed unmatched. The CDR3 length is 15 residues. Germline V lookup: CDR1 MGHDK, CDR2 SYGVNS. The CDR3 spells CASKIGLAGYNEQFF. The CDR3 DNA reads as TGTGCCAGCAAAATAGGACTAGCGGGTTACAATGAGCAGTTCTTC.

The chain joins TRBV11-2 to TRBJ1-4, with 8 bases aligning to TRBD1. V was clipped by 3 bases and J by 8 bases; unmatched bases: 11. The CDR3 spans 16 residues. Germline V lookup: CDR1 SGHAT, CDR2 FQNNGV. The CDR3 spells CASSFSQTGVREKLFF. The CDR3 region has the DNA TGTGCCAGCAGCTTTAGTCAGACAGGGGTTAGGGAAAAACTGTTTTTT. The variable domain in full, with the rest retrieved from reference TRBV11-2 and TRBJ1-4, is EAGVAQSPRYKIIEKRQSVAFWCNPISGHATLYWYQQILGQGPKLLIQFQNNGVVDDSQLPKDRFSAERLKGVDSTLKIQPAKLEDSAVYLCASSFSQTGVREKLFFGSGTQLSVL.

This clone was recorded only once. V gene TRBV5-6 combines with J gene TRBJ2-1; TRBD2 aligns across 9 bases. CDR1 and CDR2 from the germline V gene are SGHDT and YYEEEE. The ends lost 0 bases at V and 8 bases at J; junction bases unmatched: 6. The CDR3 spans 15 residues. The CDR3 protein is CASSLVGGRGYEQFF. As DNA, the CDR3 is TGTGCCAGCAGCTTGGTGGGCGGGAGGGGTTATGAGCAGTTCTTC. The full variable domain, completed using reference TRBV5-6 and TRBJ2-1, is DAGVTQSPTHLIKTRGQQVTLRCSPKSGHDTVSWYQQALGQGPQFIFQYYEEEERQRGNFPDRFSGHQFPNYSSELNVNALLLGDSALYLCASSLVGGRGYEQFFGPGTRLTVL.

This sequence joins TRBV28 and TRBJ2-1; 7 bases are a match to TRBD2. This CDR3 has 15 amino acids. V lost 5 bases to trimming and J lost 6 bases; unmatched junction nucleotides: 10. Germline V gene data show CDR1 as MDHEN and CDR2 as SYDVKM. CDR3 DNA: TGTGCCAGCAGTAAAAGCGGGATCTTCGGCAATGAGCAGTTCTTC. This gives the protein CASSKSGIFGNEQFF.

The V gene is TRBV6-1, the J gene TRBJ2-7; TRBD2 is a possible D gene (5 bases). With 2 bases removed from V and 2 bases from J, the gap between germline ends came to 13 bases. In germline, CDR1 is MNHNS, CDR2 SASEGT. CDR3 size: 15 residues. The CDR3 reads CASSETVGAAYEQYF. The CDR3 nucleotides read TGTGCCAGCAGTGAAACTGTGGGAGCCGCCTACGAGCAGTACTTC.

V is TRBV12-5 and J is TRBJ2-7, with a tentative D call TRBD1 (5 bases). Germline CDR1 LGHNT, CDR2 FRNRAP. V gave up 7 bases and J gave up 6 bases, with 19 bases separating them. The CDR3 is 14 amino acids. The CDR3 DNA follows: TGTGCTAGTGCTCTGCAGGGTTCTCTCTCCGAGCAGTACTTC. Protein: CASALQGSLSEQYF.

This sequence joins TRBV5-4 and TRBJ1-5; possible D gene TRBD1, 5 bases. CDR3 length equals 13 residues. Per the germline V gene, CDR1 is SGHNT and CDR2 is YYREEE (reference sequence). Trimming pared 4 bases from V and 7 bases from J, leaving 12 bases between. CDR3 sequence (DNA): TGTGCCAGCAGCCTGGGACTCAAGCAGCCCCAGCATTTT. Residues: CASSLGLKQPQHF.

This sequence joins TRBV15 and TRBJ1-4; 7 nucleotides line up with TRBD1. CDR1 and CDR2 from the germline V gene are LNHNV and YYDKDF (reference sequence). The length of the CDR3 is 14 residues. Unmatched junction bases numbered 5, after V lost 3 bases and J lost 7 bases. The CDR3 region has the DNA TGTGCCACCAGCAGGGAGACAGGGTTTGAAAAACTGTTTTTT. Its translation is CATSRETGFEKLFF. The variable domain in full, with the rest retrieved from reference TRBV15 and TRBJ1-4, is DAMVIQNPRYQVTQFGKPVTLSCSQTLNHNVMYWYQQKSSQAPKLLFHYYDKDFNNEADTPDNFQSRRPNTSFCFLDIRSPGLGDTAMYLCATSRETGFEKLFFGSGTQLSVL.

The chain links TRBV6-1 to TRBJ2-7; perhaps TRBD2 as D (5 bases). In germline, CDR1 is MNHNS, CDR2 SASEGT. The CDR3 extends over 13 amino acids. V was cut by 8 bases and J by 3 bases, with 14 bases left in between. The CDR3 DNA follows: TGTGCCAGCGGACTCATAGTCGTCTACGAGCAGTACTTC. Protein sequence: CASGLIVVYEQYF.

In its sample, this clone was seen once. V gene TRBV11-3 combines with J gene TRBJ2-7; 13 bases are a match to TRBD2. The CDR3 is made up of 15 amino acids. CDR1 SGHNT and CDR2 YENEEA come from the germline V gene. Trimming took 5 bases from V and 6 from J; bases not matched to a gene: 7. CDR3 DNA sequence: TGTGCCAGCAGCCCCCGGACTAGCGGGAGTGGCGAGCAGTACTTC. Translating it yields CASSPRTSGSGEQYF.

This clone was counted only a few times. Additional DNA sequences in this sample encode the identical CDR3. The V gene is TRBV2, the J gene TRBJ1-2; 7 bases are a match to TRBD1. J gave up 8 bases and V 1 base, and 1 base lay outside the gene matches. The CDR3 runs 12 residues. The germline V gene encodes CDR1 SNHLY and CDR2 FYNNEI. DNA for the CDR3: TGTGCCAGCAGTGAAGGACAGGGAGGCTACACCTTC. It encodes CASSEGQGGYTF.